Reported below is one T cell receptor beta chain. The target antigen is unknown. The sample belongs to a study of T cells in Graves' hyperthyroidism and ophthalmopathy. Study observations and caveats: Clonotypes that were expanded in thyroid above 0.001 mostly appeared in blood too.

Graves' hyperthyroidism is called stable when ophthalmopathy does not progress within 18 months. Based on clinical symptoms, serum thyroxine and TRAb, thyroid ultrasound and orbital computed tomography, diagnoses were reached. A roughly 10 ml volume of fresh peripheral blood provided the PBMCs. Regions amplified from RNA transcripts were the TCR beta CDR3 regions. A set of HTBI primers served as the primers for a first-round RT-PCR of the TCR CDR3. From the multiplex PCR reads, TCRdb called clonotypes with MiXCR, one entry per CDR3 protein. This table holds hundreds of thousands of distinct CDR3 sequences, over 35% found once. The CDR3 contains 16 residues. Looked up from germline, CDR1 is LGHNA and CDR2 is YSLEER. Trimming removed 5 bases from V and 2 bases from J; junction bases left unmatched: 6.

The sequenced sample consisted of blood. The J gene is TRBJ2-2, the V gene TRBV4-3; 9 nucleotides line up with TRBD2. This sequence was found in a man between 18 and 35 years old with Graves' hyperthyroidism. The CDR3 DNA reads as TGCGCCAGCAGCTTCAGACTAGCGGATAACACCGGGGAGCTGTTTTTT. It specifies CASSFRLADNTGELFF.